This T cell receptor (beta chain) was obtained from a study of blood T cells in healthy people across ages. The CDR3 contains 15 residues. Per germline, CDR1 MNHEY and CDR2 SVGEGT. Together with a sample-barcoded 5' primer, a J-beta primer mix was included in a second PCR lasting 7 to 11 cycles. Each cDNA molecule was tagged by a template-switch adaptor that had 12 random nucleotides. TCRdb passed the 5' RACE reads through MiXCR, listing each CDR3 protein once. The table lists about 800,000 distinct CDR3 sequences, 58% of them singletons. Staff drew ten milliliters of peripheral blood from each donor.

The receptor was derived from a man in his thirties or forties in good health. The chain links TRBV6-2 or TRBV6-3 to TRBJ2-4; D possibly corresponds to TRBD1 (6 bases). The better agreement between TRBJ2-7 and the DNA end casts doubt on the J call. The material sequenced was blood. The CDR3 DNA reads TGTGCCAGCATCGGTGGGCCGGGACACCACTACGAGCAGTACTTC. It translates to CASIGGPGHHYEQYF.